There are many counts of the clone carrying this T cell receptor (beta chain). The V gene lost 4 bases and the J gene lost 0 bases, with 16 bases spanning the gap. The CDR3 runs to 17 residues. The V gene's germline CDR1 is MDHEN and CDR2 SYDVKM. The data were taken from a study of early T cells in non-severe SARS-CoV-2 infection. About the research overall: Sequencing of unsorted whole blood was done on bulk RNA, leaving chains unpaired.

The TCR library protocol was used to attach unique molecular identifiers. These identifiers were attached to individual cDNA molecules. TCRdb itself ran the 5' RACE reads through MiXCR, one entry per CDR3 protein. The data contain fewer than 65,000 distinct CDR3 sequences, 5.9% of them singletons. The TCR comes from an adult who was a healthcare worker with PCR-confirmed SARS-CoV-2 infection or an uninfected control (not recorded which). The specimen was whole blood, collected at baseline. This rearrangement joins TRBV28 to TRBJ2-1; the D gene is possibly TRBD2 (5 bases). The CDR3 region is CASSSLGLGSSYNEQFF. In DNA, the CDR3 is TGTGCCAGCAGTTCCCTTGGACTGGGTAGCTCCTACAATGAGCAGTTCTTC.